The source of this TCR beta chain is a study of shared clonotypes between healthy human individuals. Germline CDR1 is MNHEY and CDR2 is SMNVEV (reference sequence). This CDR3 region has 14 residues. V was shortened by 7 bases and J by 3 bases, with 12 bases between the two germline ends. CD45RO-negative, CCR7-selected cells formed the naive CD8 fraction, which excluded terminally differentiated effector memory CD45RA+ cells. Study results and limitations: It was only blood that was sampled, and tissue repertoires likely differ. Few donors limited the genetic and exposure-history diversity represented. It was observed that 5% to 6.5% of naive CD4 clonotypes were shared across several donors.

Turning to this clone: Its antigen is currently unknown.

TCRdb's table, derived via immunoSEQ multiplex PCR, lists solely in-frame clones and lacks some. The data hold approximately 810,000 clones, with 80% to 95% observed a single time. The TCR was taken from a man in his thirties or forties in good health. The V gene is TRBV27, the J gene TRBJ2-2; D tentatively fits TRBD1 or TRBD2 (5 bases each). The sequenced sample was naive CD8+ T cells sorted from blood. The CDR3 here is CASTWDVYTGELFF. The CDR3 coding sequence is TGTGCCAGCACCTGGGACGTTTACACCGGGGAGCTGTTTTTT.